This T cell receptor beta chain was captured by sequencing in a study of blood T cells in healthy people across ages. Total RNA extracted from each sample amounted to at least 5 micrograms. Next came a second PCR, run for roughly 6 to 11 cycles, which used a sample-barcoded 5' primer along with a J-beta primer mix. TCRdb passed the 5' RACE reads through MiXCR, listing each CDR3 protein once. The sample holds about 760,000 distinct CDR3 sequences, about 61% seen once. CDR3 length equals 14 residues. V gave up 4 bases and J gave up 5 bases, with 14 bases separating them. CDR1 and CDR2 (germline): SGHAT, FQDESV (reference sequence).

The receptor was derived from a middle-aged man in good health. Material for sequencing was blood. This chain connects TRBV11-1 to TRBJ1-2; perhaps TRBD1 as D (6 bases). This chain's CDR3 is CASSWGHEGYGYTF. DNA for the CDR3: TGTGCCAGCAGCTGGGGACACGAAGGTTATGGCTACACCTTC.